Given below is one T cell receptor beta chain in context. Trimming cost V 7 bases and J 7 bases; bases outside gene matches: 11. The CDR3 spans 16 residues. This entry comes from a study of identical twins. TCRdb reprocessed the 5' RACE reads via MiXCR and lists one record per CDR3 protein. The table has about 530,000 distinct CDR3 sequences, 20% to 25% seen once. These data are also associated with another study on yellow fever vaccine responses in identical twins. As that report states: Reportedly, the T cell response mounted by twins to vaccine seemed partly convergent, partly personalized.

The chain uses TRBV12-3 or TRBV12-4 and TRBJ2-1, with TRBD2 identical over 12 bases. Sequenced: CD4+ T cells sorted from blood. This TCR came from a woman aged 18-30 years in good health. CDR3: CASNIPLAGGYNEQFF. CDR3 nucleotide sequence: TGTGCCAGCAACATACCTCTAGCGGGGGGGTATAATGAGCAGTTCTTC.